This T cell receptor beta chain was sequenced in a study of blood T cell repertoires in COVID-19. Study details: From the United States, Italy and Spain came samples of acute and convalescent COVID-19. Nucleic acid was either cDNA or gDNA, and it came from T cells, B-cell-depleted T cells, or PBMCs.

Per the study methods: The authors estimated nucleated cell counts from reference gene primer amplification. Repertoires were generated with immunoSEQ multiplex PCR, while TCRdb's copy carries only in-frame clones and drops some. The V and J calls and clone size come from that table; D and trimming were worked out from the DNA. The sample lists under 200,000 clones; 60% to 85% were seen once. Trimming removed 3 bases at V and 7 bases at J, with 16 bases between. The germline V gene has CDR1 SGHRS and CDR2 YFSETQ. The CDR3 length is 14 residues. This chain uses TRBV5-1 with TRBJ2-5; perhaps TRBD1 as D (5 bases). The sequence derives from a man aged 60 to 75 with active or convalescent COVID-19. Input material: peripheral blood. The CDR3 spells CASSSAGQRGTQYF. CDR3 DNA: TGCGCCAGCAGCTCCGCCGGGCAAAGGGGGACCCAGTACTTC.